Shown below are 14 T cell receptor beta chains from a single sample sequenced in a study of Ad26.COV2.S vaccination and SARS-CoV-2 variants. Treatment specified: 15 to 20 received Ad26.COV2.S at low or high dose, single or two shots; 5 received placebo; per-sample allocation not given. Collection of the samples took place on day 63 after the first injection of vaccine or placebo. The repertoire was sequenced with immunoSEQ multiplex PCR; TCRdb's copy has only in-frame clones and lacks some. This table holds 200,000 to 250,000 clones, around 87% found once. The specimen comprised peripheral blood, sampled in a trial of Ad26.COV2.S vaccine versus placebo. The receptors stem from a person aged 18-60 years who received the Ad26.COV2.S COVID-19 vaccine or a placebo.

This chain connects TRBV5-1 to TRBJ2-5; 7 nucleotides line up with TRBD1. The junction had 9 bases not matched to a gene; V was cut back by 4 bases and J by 3 bases. Per the germline V gene, CDR1 is SGHRS and CDR2 is YFSETQ. The CDR3 runs 15 residues. CDR3 amino acids: CASSGRQGGEETQYF. In nucleotides, the CDR3 is TGCGCCAGCAGCGGGAGACAGGGTGGGGAAGAGACCCAGTACTTC.

The V call is TRBV30, the J call TRBJ1-2, with a weak D call TRBD1 (5 bases). The CDR3 extends over 12 amino acids. The V gene's germline CDR1 is GTSNPN and CDR2 SVGIG (reference sequence). V was clipped by 3 bases and J by 11 bases, with 16 bases between them. CDR3 region: CAWRESTATYTF. The CDR3 nucleotides read TGTGCCTGGAGAGAGTCGACAGCCACTTACACCTTC.

This sequence joins TRBV7-8 and TRBJ2-5, with a tentative D call TRBD2 (5 bases). Germline V CDR1 and CDR2: SGHVS, FQNEAQ. V shed 5 bases and J shed 1 base, with 11 bases lying between them. The CDR3 spans 14 residues. The CDR3 reads CASSRGLAQETQYF. CDR3 sequence (DNA): TGTGCCAGCAGCCGAGGGCTAGCCCAAGAGACCCAGTACTTC. Full variable domain (missing parts from reference TRBV7-8 and TRBJ2-5): GAGVSQSPRYKVAKRGQDVALRCDPISGHVSLFWYQQALGQGPEFLTYFQNEAQLDKSGLPSDRFFAERPEGSVSTLKIQRTQQEDSAVYLCASSRGLAQETQYFGPGTRLLVL.

V usage is TRBV16 and J usage is TRBJ2-6; TRBD1 agrees at 8 bases. Trimming at V came to 0 bases and at J to 0 bases, leaving 13 bases not matched to a gene. Germline loops: CDR1 KGHSY, CDR2 FQNENV. The CDR3 extends over 21 amino acids. CDR3 protein: CASSQSLGQGRQSSGANVLTF. CDR3 coding DNA: TGTGCCAGCAGCCAATCTTTAGGACAGGGACGCCAAAGCTCTGGGGCCAACGTCCTGACTTTC. The full variable domain, with the rest looked up from reference TRBV16 and TRBJ2-6, is GEEVAQTPKHLVRGEGQKAKLYCAPIKGHSYVFWYQQVLKNEFKFLISFQNENVFDETGMPKERFSAKCLPNSPCSLEIQATKLEDSAVYFCASSQSLGQGRQSSGANVLTFGAGSRLTVL.

The chain uses TRBV19 and TRBJ2-7, with 9 bases fitting TRBD2. Looked up from germline, CDR1 is LNHDA and CDR2 is SQIVND (reference sequence). CDR3 length equals 16 residues. The V gene end was trimmed by 0 bases and the J gene end by 2 bases; junction bases not matched to a gene: 5. The CDR3 DNA reads as TGTGCCAGTAGTATAGATCTTGCGGGAGGGGCCTACGAGCAGTACTTC. Its translation: CASSIDLAGGAYEQYF.

This clone was counted a few times. This chain links TRBV7-9 with TRBJ1-1, with TRBD1 identical over 9 bases. Germline V gene data show CDR1 as SEHNR and CDR2 as FQNEAQ (reference sequence). There are 13 residues in the CDR3. J lost 1 base, V lost 8 bases, and 2 bases had no gene match. The CDR3 reads CASGQGWNTEAFF. CDR3 DNA: TGTGCCAGCGGACAGGGGTGGAACACTGAAGCTTTCTTT.

The chain recombines TRBV18 with TRBJ2-7, with 7 positions matching TRBD1. The CDR3 loop spans 15 amino acids. V dropped 0 bases and J dropped 2; count of bases not matched to a gene: 4. The germline gives CDR1 KGHSH, CDR2 LQKENI. Written as DNA, the CDR3 is TGTGCCAGCTCACCACCCAGGGACAGAACCTACGAGCAGTACTTC. The encoded protein is CASSPPRDRTYEQYF. Combining the CDR3 with reference TRBV18 and TRBJ2-7 gives the whole variable domain NAGVMQNPRHLVRRRGQEARLRCSPMKGHSHVYWYRQLPEEGLKFMVYLQKENIIDESGMPKERFSAEFPKEGPSILRIQQVVRGDSAAYFCASSPPRDRTYEQYFGPGTRLTVT.

The CDR3: CASSLWQAGDTQYF. In DNA, the CDR3 is TGTGCCAGCAGTTTATGGCAGGCCGGAGATACGCAGTATTTT. J is TRBJ2-3 and V is TRBV28; no clear D. Trimming shortened V by 0 bases and J by 5 bases, and 9 bases separated the two germline ends. The CDR3 is made up of 14 amino acids. Germline values: CDR1 MDHEN, CDR2 SYDVKM.

This chain connects TRBV4-3 to TRBJ1-4; no firm D call. The CDR3 loop spans 15 amino acids. V gave up 1 base and J gave up 3 bases, with 9 bases separating them. The germline gives CDR1 LGHNA, CDR2 YSLEER. This CDR3 reads CASSQGGPSNEKLFF. Here the CDR3 DNA reads TGCGCCAGCAGCCAAGGCGGACCCTCTAATGAAAAACTGTTTTTT.

V is TRBV9 and J is TRBJ2-5, with D possibly being TRBD1 (5 bases). V lost 0 bases to trimming and J lost 2 bases, with 14 bases between them. Germline loops: CDR1 SGDLS, CDR2 YYNGEE. The CDR3 loop spans 16 amino acids. CDR3 region: CASSVGPQGKQETQYF. CDR3 nucleotides: TGTGCCAGCAGCGTAGGTCCCCAGGGCAAACAAGAGACCCAGTACTTC.

This clone occurred a few times. The V gene is TRBV5-1, the J gene TRBJ2-7; D may be TRBD1 (6 bases). The V end was cut by 4 bases, the J end by 0 bases, with 11 bases between. The CDR3 length is 14 residues. Germline V gene sequence: CDR1 SGHRS, CDR2 YFSETQ. CDR3 bases: TGCGCCAGCAGCCTTGGACAGCTCTCCTACGAGCAGTACTTC. Residues: CASSLGQLSYEQYF.

This chain uses TRBV7-9 with TRBJ1-3; D may be TRBD1 (6 bases). The germline CDR1 and CDR2 sequences are SEHNR and FQNEAQ (reference sequence). The V gene lost 1 base and the J gene lost 0 bases, with 7 bases spanning the gap. The length of the CDR3 is 15 residues. CDR3 region: CASSLGQASGNTIYF. CDR3 DNA: TGTGCCAGCAGCTTAGGACAGGCCTCTGGAAACACCATATATTTT. Complete variable domain (other parts from reference TRBV7-9 and TRBJ1-3): DTGVSQNPRHKITKRGQNVTFRCDPISEHNRLYWYRQTLGQGPEFLTYFQNEAQLEKSRLLSDRFSAERPKGSFSTLEIQRTEQGDSAMYLCASSLGQASGNTIYFGEGSWLTVV.

V and J are TRBV6-5 and TRBJ1-1; 7 positions match TRBD1. CDR3 length: 14 amino acids. V trimming: 2 bases; J trimming: 6 bases; junction bases outside the gene matches: 6. Germline CDR1 and CDR2: MNHEY and SVGAGI. CDR3 nucleotide sequence: TGTGCCAGCAGTTACCGAGGGGGCCAGTCTGAAGCTTTCTTT. It translates to CASSYRGGQSEAFF.

The chain combines TRBV5-8 with TRBJ2-1, with TRBD2 as a possible D gene (5 bases). Germline CDR1 and CDR2: SGHTS and YDEGEE. V was cut by 7 bases and J by 3 bases, with 11 bases left in between. The CDR3 extends over 13 amino acids. The CDR3, as DNA: TGTGCCAGCGGGAGTATGAGCTACAATGAGCAGTTCTTC. It encodes CASGSMSYNEQFF.